This TCR beta chain was retrieved from a study of neoadjuvant nivolumab and ipilimumab in lung cancer. Findings of the study overall: TCR richness and clonality were higher in tumors than adjacent uninvolved lung. Resected-tumor TCR richness correlated positively with pretherapy blood richness.

Germline CDR1 SNHLY, CDR2 FYNNEI. After removal of 7 bases from V and 3 bases from J, the junction contained 5 bases not matched to a gene. The CDR3 length is 14 residues. Comments on this clone: Its matching antigen is unknown.

TCRdb keeps only in-frame clones here, not all; method: immunoSEQ multiplex PCR. The data show 30,000 to 35,000 clones, under 95% seen once. This TCR was sampled from an adult with non-small cell lung cancer. V usage is TRBV2 and J usage is TRBJ2-7, with TRBD1 matching 11 bases. The material was peripheral blood, obtained after neoadjuvant nivolumab, alone or with ipilimumab, at or shortly before surgery. The chain's CDR3 is CASNTGQGDYEQYF. The CDR3 DNA sequence: TGTGCCAGCAATACGGGACAGGGGGACTACGAGCAGTACTTC.